The rows below give T cell receptor beta chains drawn from one sample of a study of human T cells and chemical hapten exposure. Each CDR3 protein gets one entry after TCRdb re-called the RACE reads with MiXCR. This repertoire shows around 200,000 distinct CDR3 sequences, 25% to 35% found once; its top ten account for approximately 3%. Sample: whole blood, taken in connection with sensitization to the hapten diphenylcyclopropenone (DPC). Source of these receptors: a woman younger than 45 with alopecia areata. Some clones in this sample may be carry-over from other donors' samples. Both conserved end residues are part of each CDR3. Each record gives: D gene, clone size, J gene, V gene, CDR3 protein, CDR3 DNA. D genes are given only for firm matches. The listing skips clone size in some rows; elsewhere it reads once, few, many or a size class.

.,few,TRBJ2-1,TRBV28,CASSLSRYNEQFF,TGTGCCAGCAGTTTGTCCAGATACAATGAGCAGTTCTTC
.,many,TRBJ2-3,TRBV5-8,CASIPVSDTQYF,TGTGCCAGCATCCCCGTGTCAGATACGCAGTATTTT
TRBD2,.,TRBJ2-1,TRBV28,CAILISGGGNEQFF,TGTGCCATCCTGATTAGCGGGGGGGGTAATGAGCAGTTCTTC
.,once,TRBJ2-5,TRBV6-6,CASRRGFGETQYF,TGTGCCAGTAGGAGGGGGTTTGGAGAGACCCAGTACTTC
TRBD1,few,TRBJ1-5,TRBV9,CASSAEQGANQPQHF,TGTGCCAGCAGCGCCGAGCAGGGGGCCAATCAGCCCCAGCATTTT
.,few,TRBJ2-7,TRBV29-1,CSVGDQSYEQYF,TGCAGCGTTGGGGACCAGTCCTACGAGCAGTACTTC
.,.,TRBJ2-3,TRBV4-3,CASSHAPGTDTQYF,TGCGCCAGCAGCCATGCTCCAGGGACAGATACGCAGTATTTT
TRBD2,once,TRBJ2-3,TRBV2,CASRATSGNADTQYF,TGTGCCAGCAGAGCGACTAGCGGGAACGCAGATACGCAGTATTTT
TRBD1,few,TRBJ1-5,TRBV12-3/TRBV12-4,CASSPGTVHSNQPQHF,TGTGCCAGCAGTCCTGGGACAGTCCATAGCAATCAGCCCCAGCATTTT
.,.,TRBJ2-7,TRBV10-2,CASSTGWGSSYEQYF,TGCGCCAGCAGCACCGGGTGGGGCAGCTCCTACGAGCAGTACTTC
.,few,TRBJ1-3,TRBV28,CALRGSSGNTIYF,TGTGCCCTCAGGGGTAGCTCTGGAAACACCATATATTTT
.,.,TRBJ2-7,TRBV20-1,CSARVVGRYEQYF,TGCAGTGCTAGAGTAGTAGGCCGCTACGAGCAGTACTTC
.,many,TRBJ2-3,TRBV28,CASSGGSTDTQYF,TGTGCCAGCAGCGGGGGCTCCACAGATACGCAGTATTTT
.,.,TRBJ2-5,TRBV10-3,CAIRPGRNQETQYF,TGTGCCATCCGCCCGGGGCGGAACCAAGAGACCCAGTACTTC
.,.,TRBJ1-2,TRBV28,CASSFGQGTNYGYTF,TGTGCCAGCAGTTTCGGGCAGGGGACTAACTATGGCTACACCTTC
.,few,TRBJ1-4,TRBV2,CASSGGRIGEKLFF,TGTGCCAGCAGTGGAGGCAGGATTGGGGAAAAACTGTTTTTT
.,.,TRBJ1-1,TRBV29-1,CSVEMGGNTEAFF,TGCAGCGTTGAAATGGGAGGGAACACTGAAGCTTTCTTT
.,few,TRBJ2-7,TRBV28,CASSQLGEQYF,TGTGCCAGCAGTCAACTTGGGGAGCAGTACTTC
.,.,TRBJ1-1,TRBV6-1,CASRGVIDEAFF,TGTGCCAGCCGGGGGGTGATTGATGAAGCTTTCTTT
.,.,TRBJ1-6,TRBV6-5,CASSFGQSPLHF,TGTGCCAGCAGTTTCGGACAGTCACCCCTCCACTTT
.,many,TRBJ2-3,TRBV4-1,CASSQDTTDTQYF,TGCGCCAGCAGCCAAGATACGACCGATACGCAGTATTTT
TRBD1,few,TRBJ2-3,TRBV5-1,CASRPGQGLTDTQYF,TGCGCCAGCAGACCAGGACAGGGTTTGACAGATACGCAGTATTTT
.,.,TRBJ2-5,TRBV29-1,CSVEELETQYF,TGCAGCGTTGAAGAACTAGAGACCCAGTACTTC
.,.,TRBJ1-6,TRBV30,CAWSISGNPPFSPLHF,TGTGCCTGGAGTATATCAGGGAATCCGCCTTTTTCACCCCTCCACTTT
.,few,TRBJ1-1,TRBV7-9,CASSLGRLGLREAFF,TGTGCCAGCAGCTTAGGTCGTTTGGGGCTTAGAGAAGCTTTCTTT
TRBD2,.,TRBJ2-1,TRBV24-1,CATSDLSTSGRAKTYNEQFF,TGTGCCACCAGTGATTTAAGTACAAGCGGGAGAGCTAAGACCTACAATGAGCAGTTCTTC
.,.,TRBJ2-2,TRBV12-3/TRBV12-4,CASGDVTGELFF,TGTGCCAGCGGTGACGTCACCGGGGAGCTGTTTTTT
.,.,TRBJ1-1,TRBV28,CASSLSSGGSRAFF,TGTGCCAGCAGTTTATCGAGCGGGGGCTCCCGAGCTTTCTTT
TRBD1,once,TRBJ1-2,TRBV28,CASIRIGGGLGYTF,TGTGCCAGCATCCGTATCGGAGGGGGCTTAGGCTACACCTTC
TRBD2,many,TRBJ2-7,TRBV5-1,CASSPQVGGSYEQYF,TGCGCCAGCAGCCCACAGGTCGGGGGGTCCTACGAGCAGTACTTC
.,.,TRBJ1-1,TRBV10-3,CAISGAGNTEAFF,TGTGCCATCAGTGGGGCCGGGAACACTGAAGCTTTCTTT
.,few,TRBJ1-2,TRBV15,CATSRDLNYGYTF,TGTGCCACCAGCAGAGATCTGAACTATGGCTACACCTTC
.,few,TRBJ2-5,TRBV5-4,CASSQSRANQETQYF,TGTGCCAGCTCCCAAAGCAGGGCAAACCAAGAGACCCAGTACTTC
.,few,TRBJ2-7,TRBV5-5,CASSWGDPYEQYF,TGTGCCAGCAGCTGGGGGGACCCCTACGAGCAGTACTTC
TRBD1,few,TRBJ1-2,TRBV12-3/TRBV12-4,CASRDRGFLSSYTF,TGTGCCAGTCGGGACAGGGGATTTCTGTCGTCTTACACCTTC
TRBD1,.,TRBJ2-7,TRBV6-5,CASSDAGGSGTYEQYF,TGTGCCAGCAGCGACGCAGGGGGCTCAGGGACCTACGAGCAGTACTTC
.,once,TRBJ2-5,TRBV28,CASSHPGSLGETQYF,TGTGCCAGCAGTCATCCAGGGTCCCTCGGAGAGACCCAGTACTTC
.,few,TRBJ2-5,TRBV28,CASSVTRYQETQYF,TGTGCCAGCAGCGTAACTAGATACCAAGAGACCCAGTACTTC
TRBD1,.,TRBJ2-2,TRBV28,CASTTGVITGELFF,TGTGCCAGCACGACAGGGGTAATCACCGGGGAGCTGTTTTTT
TRBD1,.,TRBJ2-2,TRBV27,CASSPGQGSGDTGELFF,TGTGCCAGCAGTCCGGGACAGGGTTCGGGGGACACCGGGGAGCTGTTTTTT
.,few,TRBJ2-1,TRBV20-1,CSASLATGNNEQFF,TGCAGTGCTAGTTTGGCTACCGGAAACAATGAGCAGTTCTTC
TRBD1,few,TRBJ1-4,TRBV28,CASSGQGAANEKLFF,TGTGCCAGCAGTGGACAGGGGGCGGCTAATGAAAAACTGTTTTTT
TRBD1,few,TRBJ1-1,TRBV5-1,CASSRQGDGTEAFF,TGCGCCAGCAGCCGACAGGGCGATGGCACTGAAGCTTTCTTT
.,.,TRBJ1-5,TRBV28,CASTTQGSNQPQHF,TGTGCCAGCACTACACAGGGAAGCAATCAGCCCCAGCATTTT
.,.,TRBJ2-7,TRBV7-9,CASSGGRYEQYF,TGTGCCAGCAGCGGAGGGCGCTACGAGCAGTACTTC
.,few,TRBJ1-5,TRBV4-2,CASSQLGTNQPQHF,TGTGCCAGCAGCCAGCTAGGGACCAATCAGCCCCAGCATTTT